The table lists the clone carrying this T cell receptor (beta chain) with many counts. Its antigen is unidentified. MiXCR was run by TCRdb on the reads, yielding one entry per CDR3 protein. The repertoire includes about 450,000 distinct CDR3 sequences, roughly 30% of them detected once, and around 15% sits in the top ten. This sample was taken from a study of T cell repertoires in cytomegalovirus infection. Study observations and caveats: Dominant in the ex vivo response were TCR beta clonotypes restricted by HLA-C and specific for CMV. Cumulative public TCR beta family frequency identified carriers of CMV plus the relevant HLA.

From germline, CDR1 is MNHEY and CDR2 SMNVEV (reference sequence). The CDR3 spans 13 residues. With 8 bases clipped from V and 5 bases from J, the junction kept 7 bases outside the gene matches. This rearrangement joins TRBV27 to TRBJ1-1, with 8 bases aligning to TRBD1. The clonotype was recovered from a human donor in good health (CMV status not recorded). Some clones in this sample may be carry-over from other donors' samples. The sequenced sample consisted of PBMCs. The chain's CDR3 is CASGQGEWTEAFF. Written as DNA, the CDR3 is TGTGCCAGCGGACAGGGCGAGTGGACTGAAGCTTTCTTT.